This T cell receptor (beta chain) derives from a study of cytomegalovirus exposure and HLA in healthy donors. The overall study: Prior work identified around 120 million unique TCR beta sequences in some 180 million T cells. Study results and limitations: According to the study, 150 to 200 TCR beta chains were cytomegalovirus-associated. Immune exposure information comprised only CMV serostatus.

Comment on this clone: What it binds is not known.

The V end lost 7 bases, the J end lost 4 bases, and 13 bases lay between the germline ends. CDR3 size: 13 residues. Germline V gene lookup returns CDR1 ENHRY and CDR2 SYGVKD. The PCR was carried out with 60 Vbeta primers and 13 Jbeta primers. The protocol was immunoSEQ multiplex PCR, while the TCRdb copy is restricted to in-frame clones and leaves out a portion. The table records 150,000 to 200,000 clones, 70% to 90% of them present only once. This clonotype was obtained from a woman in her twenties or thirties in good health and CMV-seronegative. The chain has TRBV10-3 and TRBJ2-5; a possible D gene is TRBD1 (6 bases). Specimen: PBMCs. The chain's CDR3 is CAITWTAGETQYF. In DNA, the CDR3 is TGTGCCATCACCTGGACAGCCGGAGAGACCCAGTACTTC.